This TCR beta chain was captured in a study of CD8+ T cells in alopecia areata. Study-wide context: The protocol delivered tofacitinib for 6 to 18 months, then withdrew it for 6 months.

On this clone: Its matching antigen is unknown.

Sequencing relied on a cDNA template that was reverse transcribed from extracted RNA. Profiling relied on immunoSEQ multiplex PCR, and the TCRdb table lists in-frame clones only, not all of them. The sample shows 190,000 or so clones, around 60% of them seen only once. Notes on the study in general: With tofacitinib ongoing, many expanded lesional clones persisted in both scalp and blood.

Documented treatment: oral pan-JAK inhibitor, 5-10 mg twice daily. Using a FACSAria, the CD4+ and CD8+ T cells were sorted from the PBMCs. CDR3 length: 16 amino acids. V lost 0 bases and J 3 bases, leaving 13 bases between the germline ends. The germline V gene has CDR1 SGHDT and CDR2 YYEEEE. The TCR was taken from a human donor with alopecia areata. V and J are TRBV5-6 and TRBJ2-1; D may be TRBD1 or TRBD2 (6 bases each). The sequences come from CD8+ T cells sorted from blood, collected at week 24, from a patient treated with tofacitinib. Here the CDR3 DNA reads TGTGCCAGCAGCTTGGGAGGGGGGATCGACTACAATGAGCAGTTCTTC. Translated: CASSLGGGIDYNEQFF.